The 13 T cell receptor beta chains in this list originate from one sample, sequenced in a study of monozygotic twins with cystic fibrosis. The repertoire was sequenced with immunoSEQ multiplex PCR; TCRdb's copy has only in-frame clones and lacks some. The table has approximately 21,000 clones, around nine tenths seen once; the top ten hold around 1.2%. The source material was blood. Receptors were obtained from a woman aged 30 to 39 with cystic fibrosis.

This clone was recorded a few times. This rearrangement joins TRBV12-5 to TRBJ1-2; 9 bases fit TRBD1. This CDR3 spans 18 amino acids. CDR1 and CDR2 (germline): LGHNT, FRNRAP. V shed 0 bases and J 3 bases; nucleotides not matched to a gene: 11. The CDR3 loop is CASGLVPFWTGDDYGYTF. CDR3 DNA sequence: TGTGCTAGTGGTTTGGTACCCTTTTGGACAGGGGACGACTATGGCTACACCTTC.

This clone was recorded only once. This chain links TRBV30 with TRBJ2-7; D uncertain. The CDR3 runs 13 residues. V was trimmed by 0 bases and J by 3 bases, leaving 9 bases between them. Germline CDR1 is GTSNPN and CDR2 is SVGIG (reference sequence). In nucleotides, the CDR3 is TGTGCCTGGAGTGTACTCCACTTCTACGAGCAGTACTTC. It codes for CAWSVLHFYEQYF. The whole variable domain, filled in from reference TRBV30 and TRBJ2-7, reads SQTIHQWPATLVQPVGSPLSLECTVEGTSNPNLYWYRQAAGRGLQLLFYSVGIGQISSEVPQNLSASRPQDRQFILSSKKLLLSDSGFYLCAWSVLHFYEQYFGPGTRLTVT.

This sequence joins TRBV6-5 and TRBJ2-3, with D unclear. V lost 5 bases, J lost 0 bases, and 12 bases lay in between. The CDR3 covers 15 residues. Germline loops: CDR1 MNHEY, CDR2 SVGAGI. CDR3 bases: TGTGCCAGCAGTGCTTTTTGGGCTAGCACAGATACGCAGTATTTT. Protein: CASSAFWASTDTQYF.

V gene TRBV5-1 combines with J gene TRBJ2-5; 9 bases align to TRBD1. V trimming: 2 bases; J trimming: 4 bases; junction bases outside the gene matches: 3. CDR3 size: 14 residues. Looked up from germline, CDR1 is SGHRS and CDR2 is YFSETQ. The CDR3 DNA follows: TGCGCCAGCAGCTTATGGACAGGGGCAGAGACCCAGTACTTC. Its translation is CASSLWTGAETQYF.

J is TRBJ2-5 and V is TRBV7-9; D might be TRBD2 (6 bases). With 4 bases removed from V and 5 bases from J, the gap between germline ends came to 14 bases. Germline V lookup: CDR1 SEHNR, CDR2 FQNEAQ (reference sequence). This CDR3 has 14 amino acids. The chain's CDR3 is CASSSGTQGETQYF. The CDR3 DNA reads as TGTGCCAGCAGCTCCGGGACTCAAGGGGAGACCCAGTACTTC.

The chain joins TRBV9 to TRBJ1-3; D is undetermined. Deletions cut 4 bases from V and 4 bases from J, with 12 bases between. Per germline, CDR1 SGDLS and CDR2 YYNGEE. This CDR3 spans 14 amino acids. The DNA of the CDR3 is TGTGCCAGCAGCCCGGACCTGGGAGGAAACACCATATATTTT. Amino acid sequence: CASSPDLGGNTIYF.

The V gene is TRBV6-6, the J gene TRBJ1-1, with a weak D call TRBD1 (6 bases). Trimming left V 6 bases short and J 0 bases short, with 14 bases between. The CDR3 is 15 residues long. Looked up from germline, CDR1 is MNHNY and CDR2 is SVGAGI (reference sequence). The CDR3 sequence: CASSLGWGLNTEAFF. CDR3 sequence (DNA): TGTGCCAGCAGCCTCGGGTGGGGGCTGAACACTGAAGCTTTCTTT.

This chain uses TRBV5-1 with TRBJ2-5; 14 positions agree with TRBD2. Trimming took 4 bases from V and 5 from J; bases not matched to a gene: 7. CDR1 is SGHRS, CDR2 YFSETQ, per germline. The CDR3 sequence is 16 residues long. This CDR3 reads CASSAGTSGGRETQYF. Written as DNA, the CDR3 is TGCGCCAGCAGCGCCGGGACTAGCGGGGGCCGGGAGACCCAGTACTTC.

V is TRBV18 and J is TRBJ1-1; possible D gene TRBD1, 5 bases. The length of the CDR3 is 15 residues. The V gene lost 1 base and the J gene lost 3 bases, with 12 bases spanning the gap. Germline values: CDR1 KGHSH, CDR2 LQKENI. CDR3 nucleotides: TGTGCCAGCTCACCACAGGGGTTGGTCGACACTGAAGCTTTCTTT. Translating it yields CASSPQGLVDTEAFF.

The chain carries TRBV15 and TRBJ1-6, with 10 nucleotides matching TRBD1. The germline V gene encodes CDR1 LNHNV and CDR2 YYDKDF (reference sequence). The CDR3 runs 16 residues. V shed 0 bases, J shed 10 bases, and the junction held 6 bases outside the gene matches. DNA for the CDR3: TGTGCCACCAGCAGAGATACGGGGACAGGGGAATCACCCCTCCACTTT. This translates into CATSRDTGTGESPLHF.

The chain couples TRBV5-4 to TRBJ2-1; D remains unclear. The V gene's germline CDR1 is SGHNT and CDR2 YYREEE (reference sequence). Trimming removed 7 bases at V and 3 bases at J, with 20 bases between. This CDR3 is built from 16 residues. Written as DNA, the CDR3 is TGTGCCAGCGGACCTTACAGAGGCCCCGACTACAATGAGCAGTTCTTC. This gives the protein CASGPYRGPDYNEQFF.

The V and J genes are TRBV6-5 and TRBJ2-7; 7 bases are shared with TRBD1. Germline V gives CDR1 MNHEY, CDR2 SVGAGI. The CDR3 extends over 15 amino acids. With 3 bases clipped from V and 6 bases from J, the junction kept 11 bases outside the gene matches. CDR3 sequence: CASSYFRDSQGEQYF. In DNA, the CDR3 is TGTGCCAGCAGTTATTTTCGGGACAGCCAGGGCGAGCAGTACTTC.

The rearrangement links TRBV4-2 to TRBJ1-4; D gene unclear. The germline V gene has CDR1 LGHNA and CDR2 YNFKEQ. This CDR3 has 13 residues. The V end lost 0 bases, the J end lost 8 bases, and 7 bases lay between the germline ends. The CDR3 is CASSQEVGEKLFF. Here the CDR3 DNA reads TGTGCCAGCAGCCAAGAGGTGGGAGAAAAACTGTTTTTT.